Listed here are 31 T cell receptor beta chains from one sample, sequenced in a study of a mutant IDH1 vaccine in newly diagnosed glioma. Clones were read by immunoSEQ multiplex PCR, and TCRdb kept only the in-frame ones, dropping some. There are 35,000 to 45,000 clones in the sample; approximately 80% occur only once, and 4% to 5.5% lies in the top ten. Sample time point: week 35, safety follow-up. In every dose of vaccine, 300 ug of mutant IDH1 20-mer peptide was given alongside topical imiquimod. Antigen specificity for these receptors is unknown. The specimen was PBMCs, collected from a glioma patient whose treatment included an IDH1 peptide vaccine. The receptors derive from a woman aged 45-65 years with glioma.

This clone has more than one count but fewer than ten. This chain connects TRBV21-1 to TRBJ2-7; the tabulated D call, TRBD2, remains unverified against the DNA. TRBV21-1 is labeled a pseudogene. The CDR3 sequence is 13 residues long. CDR3 protein: CASNEGGTYEQYF. The CDR3 DNA reads TGTGCCAGCAACGAGGGGGGGACCTACGAGCAGTACTTC.

This clone was seen a handful of times. J is TRBJ2-2 and V is TRBV10-3; D assignment may be TRBD1 or TRBD2 (6 bases each). With 4 bases removed from V and 1 base from J, the gap between germline ends came to 10 bases. The CDR3 is 15 amino acids. Germline CDR1 is ENHRY and CDR2 is SYGVKD. The CDR3 is CAISGGAGNTGELFF. The CDR3 nucleotides read TGTGCCATCAGTGGGGGGGCTGGGAACACCGGGGAGCTGTTTTTT.

The J gene is TRBJ2-7, the V gene TRBV4-1; no clear D. Germline CDR1 is MGHRA and CDR2 is YSYEKL. Trimming removed 2 bases at V and 6 bases at J, with 17 bases between. The CDR3 has 15 residues. CDR3 sequence: CASSQSAGAIGEQYF. The CDR3 DNA reads TGCGCCAGCAGCCAATCGGCAGGAGCAATTGGCGAGCAGTACTTC.

This sequence joins TRBV7-6 and TRBJ1-4, with D hard to call. This CDR3 is built from 14 residues. V was trimmed by 1 base and J by 10 bases, leaving 13 bases between them. The germline CDR1 and CDR2 sequences are SGHVS and FNYEAQ. This CDR3 reads CASSLGGQIGKLFF. CDR3 bases: TGTGCCAGCAGCTTAGGCGGGCAGATCGGAAAACTGTTTTTT.

The chain carries TRBV18 and TRBJ2-3; 7 bases map to TRBD2. Germline-derived CDR1 and CDR2 are KGHSH and LQKENI. CDR3 length: 14 residues. Trimming at V came to 6 bases and at J to 4 bases, leaving 7 bases not matched to a gene. The chain's CDR3 is CASSPAGVPDTQYF. The CDR3 nucleotides are TGTGCCAGCTCTCCCGCGGGGGTCCCAGATACGCAGTATTTT.

The V and J genes are TRBV5-1 and TRBJ1-1; D gene uncertain. V gave up 4 bases and J gave up 7 bases, with 8 bases separating them. Germline V CDR1 and CDR2: SGHRS, YFSETQ. The CDR3 covers 11 residues. CDR3 loop: CASSTSGEAFF. The CDR3 DNA is TGCGCCAGCAGCACATCAGGTGAAGCTTTCTTT.

This chain connects TRBV19 to TRBJ1-1; D gene unclear. CDR1 and CDR2 (germline): LNHDA, SQIVND (reference sequence). This CDR3 is built from 11 residues. Trimming left V 1 base short and J 9 bases short, with 6 bases between. CDR3: CASSIAGKAFF. CDR3 sequence (DNA): TGTGCCAGTAGTATAGCCGGGAAAGCTTTCTTT.

V gene TRBV19 combines with J gene TRBJ1-2; weak D call: TRBD1 (6 bases). Germline V gene data show CDR1 as LNHDA and CDR2 as SQIVND (reference sequence). Trimming stripped 11 bases from V and 7 bases from J, with 17 bases between. The CDR3 contains 12 residues. The CDR3 nucleotides are TGTGCCTCGACTCTGGGGGCTGGTGGCTACACCTTC. Encoded protein: CASTLGAGGYTF.

The genes are TRBV10-3 and TRBJ2-3, with TRBD1 matching 8 bases. CDR1 ENHRY and CDR2 SYGVKD come from the germline V gene. This CDR3 comprises 15 residues. The J segment lost 1 base and the V segment lost 7 bases, leaving 7 bases of the junction unmatched. The CDR3, as DNA: TGTGCCATCACTGCGGACAGGGTTGGCACAGATACGCAGTATTTT. Its translation is CAITADRVGTDTQYF.

The V gene is TRBV6-1, the J gene TRBJ1-5, with 8 bases that match TRBD1. The germline V gene encodes CDR1 MNHNS and CDR2 SASEGT. The CDR3 sequence is 14 residues long. J gave up 7 bases and V 5 bases, and 7 bases lay outside the gene matches. This CDR3 reads CASSPTDRGQPQHF. CDR3 coding DNA: TGTGCCAGCAGTCCTACCGACAGGGGCCAGCCCCAGCATTTT.

The rearrangement uses TRBV27 and TRBJ2-7; TRBD1 aligns across 7 bases. Germline V CDR1 and CDR2: MNHEY, SMNVEV (reference sequence). After removal of 2 bases from V and 2 bases from J, the junction contained 6 bases not matched to a gene. The CDR3 totals 15 residues. For the CDR3, the DNA is TGTGCCAGCAGTTTAGCCTACAGGGGAACCTACGAGCAGTACTTC. Protein sequence: CASSLAYRGTYEQYF.

This clone was seen a single time. The chain links TRBV4-2 to TRBJ1-2; TRBD1 matches at 9 bases. V lost 3 bases and J lost 7; bases outside the gene matches: 3. Germline V gene data show CDR1 as LGHNA and CDR2 as YNFKEQ. The CDR3 has 13 amino acids. The CDR3 DNA reads as TGTGCCAGCAGCCAGGGGGACAGGGCTGGCTACACCTTC. It yields the protein CASSQGDRAGYTF.

The sample holds a few counts of this clone. This chain joins TRBV19 and TRBJ1-5; TRBD1 agrees at 8 bases. CDR1 is LNHDA, CDR2 SQIVND, per germline (reference sequence). The CDR3 extends over 13 amino acids. The ends lost 10 bases at V and 7 bases at J; junction bases unmatched: 9. In nucleotides, the CDR3 is TGTGCCACCGGACAGGGTAGGATCCAGCCCCAGCATTTT. It yields the protein CATGQGRIQPQHF.

This sequence joins TRBV7-2 and TRBJ1-1; 7 nucleotides agree with TRBD1. CDR3 length equals 14 residues. J gave up 1 base and V 4 bases, and 3 bases lay outside the gene matches. Germline V CDR1 and CDR2: SGHTA, FQGNSA. CDR3 DNA: TGTGCCAGCAGCTCAGGGGGGGGGAACACTGAAGCTTTCTTT. Its translation: CASSSGGGNTEAFF.

The chain has TRBV9 and TRBJ1-5; 9 bases line up with TRBD1. The germline V gene has CDR1 SGDLS and CDR2 YYNGEE. Trimming took 1 base from V and 0 from J; bases not matched to a gene: 5. The CDR3 totals 17 residues. The CDR3 loop reads CASSVTTGGYSNQPQHF. Here the CDR3 DNA reads TGTGCCAGCAGCGTAACCACAGGGGGCTATAGCAATCAGCCCCAGCATTTT. Variable domain in full (rest from reference TRBV9 and TRBJ1-5): DSGVTQTPKHLITATGQRVTLRCSPRSGDLSVYWYQQSLDQGLQFLIQYYNGEERAKGNILERFSAQQFPDLHSELNLSSLELGDSALYFCASSVTTGGYSNQPQHFGDGTRLSIL.

Points on this clone: Mismatch with germline at one junction end may stem from a read error. The chain recombines TRBV7-9 with TRBJ1-6; 7 nucleotides agree with TRBD1. CDR1 SEHNR and CDR2 FQNEAQ come from the germline V gene (reference sequence). This CDR3 spans 14 amino acids. CDR3 sequence reads: CASSPGAGQALLYF. CDR3 DNA sequence: TGTGCCAGCAGCCCGGGGGCCGGACAGGCCCTCCTCTACTTT.

The chain recombines TRBV2 with TRBJ1-3; D uncertain. This CDR3 comprises 14 residues. Germline loops: CDR1 SNHLY, CDR2 FYNNEI. The V gene lost 0 bases and the J gene lost 6 bases, with 9 bases spanning the gap. CDR3 sequence: CASSEALLVNTIYF. CDR3 nucleotide sequence: TGTGCCAGCAGTGAAGCGCTTCTGGTAAACACCATATATTTT.

This chain links TRBV6-4 with TRBJ2-5; D gene ambiguous. This CDR3 has 13 residues. V gave up 3 bases and J gave up 7 bases, with 12 bases separating them. The germline V gene has CDR1 MRHNA and CDR2 SNTAGT. The CDR3 DNA is TGTGCCAGCAGTGAAGGAAGTTCAGGGACCCAGTACTTC. Translated, it gives CASSEGSSGTQYF.

The gene calls are TRBV10-3 and TRBJ1-2; TRBD1 agrees at 8 bases. The germline V gene encodes CDR1 ENHRY and CDR2 SYGVKD. Unmatched junction bases numbered 9, after V lost 6 bases and J lost 3 bases. This CDR3 region has 15 residues. The CDR3 sequence is CAISVRQGFDYGYTF. CDR3 sequence (DNA): TGTGCCATCAGCGTCCGACAGGGGTTCGACTATGGCTACACCTTC.

The chain is built from TRBV7-8 and TRBJ2-2, with a weak D call TRBD1 (5 bases). V gave up 4 bases and J gave up 1 base, with 7 bases separating them. This CDR3 contains 14 residues. CDR1 SGHVS and CDR2 FQNEAQ come from the germline V gene. CDR3 sequence reads: CASSSTGNTGELFF. The DNA of the CDR3 is TGTGCCAGCAGCTCCACAGGGAACACCGGGGAGCTGTTTTTT.

This clone came up a few times. This chain uses TRBV7-9 with TRBJ1-2, with D unclear. The V gene's germline CDR1 is SEHNR and CDR2 FQNEAQ (reference sequence). Trimming stripped 5 bases from V and 4 bases from J, with 8 bases between. The CDR3 totals 12 residues. CDR3 residues: CASSLGVYGYTF. CDR3 sequence (DNA): TGTGCCAGCAGCCTCGGGGTCTATGGCTACACCTTC.

The J gene is TRBJ2-5, the V gene TRBV6-5; 8 bases match TRBD1. After removal of 7 bases from V and 5 bases from J, the junction contained 6 bases not matched to a gene. Germline V gene data show CDR1 as MNHEY and CDR2 as SVGAGI. This CDR3 contains 13 residues. The CDR3 sequence: CASTRTGYETQYF. The CDR3 DNA reads TGTGCCAGCACCAGGACAGGGTACGAGACCCAGTACTTC.

V and J are TRBV2 and TRBJ2-7; D uncertain. CDR3 length: 13 amino acids. V was cut by 6 bases and J by 3 bases, with 12 bases left in between. In germline, CDR1 is SNHLY, CDR2 FYNNEI. The CDR3 region is CASRQDAFYEQYF. The CDR3 DNA follows: TGTGCCAGCAGGCAGGACGCATTCTACGAGCAGTACTTC.

J is TRBJ2-7 and V is TRBV29-1; D is unresolved. Looked up from germline, CDR1 is SQVTM and CDR2 is ANQGSEA. This CDR3 is built from 11 residues. The V end lost 6 bases, the J end lost 6 bases, and 12 bases lay between the germline ends. The CDR3 DNA sequence: TGCAGCGTGGTCGTGACGGGCGAGCAGTACTTC. Translated: CSVVVTGEQYF.

This clone was seen a handful of times. This chain connects TRBV7-2 to TRBJ1-2; unclear D gene. Germline loops: CDR1 SGHTA, CDR2 FQGNSA. The germline V and J ends were trimmed by 8 bases and 8 bases, with 9 bases remaining between them. CDR3 length: 10 residues. The CDR3 loop reads CASGLRGYTF. CDR3 DNA: TGTGCCAGCGGGTTAAGAGGCTACACCTTC.

The chain uses TRBV2 and TRBJ2-5; 10 nucleotides match TRBD1. V lost 5 bases to trimming and J lost 4 bases; unmatched junction nucleotides: 4. This CDR3 has 14 amino acids. The germline V gene encodes CDR1 SNHLY and CDR2 FYNNEI. The CDR3 is CASSTDRGLETQYF. CDR3 DNA sequence: TGTGCCAGCAGTACAGACAGGGGGCTAGAGACCCAGTACTTC.

CDR3 amino acids: CASSTPSTGALHF. The CDR3 DNA is TGTGCCAGCAGTACCCCCTCGACAGGCGCCCTCCACTTT. The chain has TRBV28 and TRBJ1-6; D is perhaps TRBD1 (6 bases). The CDR3 sequence is 13 residues long. V lost 5 bases and J 14 bases, leaving 16 bases between the germline ends. Per germline, CDR1 MDHEN and CDR2 SYDVKM.

The chain has TRBV6-1 and TRBJ1-1, with 9 bases aligning to TRBD1. The germline CDR1 and CDR2 sequences are MNHNS and SASEGT. V was clipped by 4 bases and J by 2 bases; unmatched bases: 14. The CDR3 has 18 residues. CDR3: CASSGQTGGLHLNTEAFF. CDR3 DNA sequence: TGTGCCAGCAGTGGCCAGACAGGGGGACTTCACCTTAACACTGAAGCTTTCTTT.

The chain carries TRBV2 and TRBJ2-2; D uncertain. Per germline, CDR1 SNHLY and CDR2 FYNNEI. Between the trimmed V and J ends, which lost 2 bases and 6 bases, there was a span of 7 bases. This CDR3 comprises 13 residues. This CDR3 is CASSEPASGELFF. The CDR3 nucleotides read TGTGCCAGCAGTGAACCTGCGTCCGGGGAGCTGTTTTTT. Filled out from reference TRBV2 and TRBJ2-2, the complete variable domain reads EPEVTQTPSHQVTQMGQEVILRCVPISNHLYFYWYRQILGQKVEFLVSFYNNEISEKSEIFDDQFSVERPDGSNFTLKIRSTKLEDSAMYFCASSEPASGELFFGEGSRLTVL.

The chain employs TRBV20-1 and TRBJ1-1; no clear D. The CDR3 contains 10 residues. With 5 bases removed from V and 7 bases from J, the gap between germline ends came to 8 bases. CDR1 DFQATT and CDR2 SNEGSKA come from the germline V gene (reference sequence). CDR3 DNA sequence: TGCAGTGCTCTCAGTATTGAAGCTTTCTTT. Encoded protein: CSALSIEAFF.

This chain joins TRBV18 and TRBJ1-3; D is uncertain. This CDR3 spans 15 amino acids. Trimming stripped 3 bases from V and 0 bases from J, with 9 bases between. Per the germline V gene, CDR1 is KGHSH and CDR2 is LQKENI. The CDR3 reads CASSPADISGNTIYF. CDR3 DNA sequence: TGTGCCAGCTCACCGGCCGACATCTCTGGAAACACCATATATTTT.